The 7 T cell receptor beta chains given below trace back to one sample, sequenced in a study of blood T cells in healthy people across ages. The authors ran a second PCR of roughly 7 to 11 cycles using a sample-barcoded 5' primer and a J-beta primer mix. TCRdb ran MiXCR on the 5' RACE reads and lists one entry per CDR3 protein. The table lists roughly 800,000 distinct CDR3 sequences, 25% of them singletons. The same data also went into a second study, on T cells of mothers and their children.

The sequencing input was blood. These receptors originate from a boy under 18 in good health.

The rearrangement uses TRBV20-1 and TRBJ2-5; no clear D gene. The end of the DNA fits TRBJ2-1 better, so the J call may be wrong. The CDR3 spans 11 residues. The germline gives CDR1 DFQATT, CDR2 SNEGSKA (reference sequence). CDR3 sequence (DNA): TGCAGTGCTAGAGATAGGGATGAGCAGTTCTTC. Its protein is CSARDRDEQFF.

The rearrangement joins TRBV7-9 to TRBJ2-5, with 9 nucleotides matching TRBD1. The CDR3 loop spans 13 amino acids. Germline V gene lookup returns CDR1 SEHNR and CDR2 FQNEAQ (reference sequence). Trimming at V came to 8 bases and at J to 11 bases, leaving 12 bases not matched to a gene. As DNA, the CDR3 is TGTGCCAGCTTGGCGGGACAGGGTGAAGAGCAGTACTTC. Protein: CASLAGQGEEQYF.

The chain carries TRBV20-1 and TRBJ2-5; the D gene could be TRBD1 or TRBD2 (5 bases each). The V gene's germline CDR1 is DFQATT and CDR2 SNEGSKA (reference sequence). V was cut by 8 bases and J by 3 bases, with 13 bases left in between. This CDR3 has 12 amino acids. CDR3 in DNA: TGCAGTATCATGGGGGTTGAAGAGACCCAGTACTTC. Translated, it gives CSIMGVEETQYF.

This clonotype was seen a few times. CDR3 DNA sequence: TGTGCCAGCAGCTTAGCGGGGGTCCCCCCAGATACGCAGTATTTT. It translates to CASSLAGVPPDTQYF. J is TRBJ2-3 and V is TRBV7-2; D is possibly TRBD1 or TRBD2 (5 bases each). The CDR3 loop spans 15 amino acids. Germline values: CDR1 SGHTA, CDR2 FQGNSA. V was trimmed by 0 bases and J by 4 bases, leaving 11 bases between them.

The rearrangement joins TRBV7-2 to TRBJ1-1; weak D call: TRBD1 (5 bases). V was trimmed by 5 bases and J by 9 bases, leaving 19 bases between them. The CDR3 runs 14 residues. CDR1 is SGHTA and CDR2 is FQGNSA in the germline V gene. The DNA of the CDR3 is TGTGCCAGCAGCCCGGGGGACCGATTCCCTCAAGCTTTCTTT. Amino acid sequence: CASSPGDRFPQAFF.

The chain uses TRBV6-5 and TRBJ1-5; D gene uncertain. The CDR3 sequence is 16 residues long. V dropped 0 bases and J dropped 4 bases, with 13 bases sitting between them. Germline lookup yields CDR1 MNHEY and CDR2 SVGAGI. The CDR3 nucleotides are TGTGCCAGCAGTTACTCGACGGGGAAGGAAAATCAGCCCCAGCATTTT. Protein: CASSYSTGKENQPQHF.

The chain joins TRBV28 to TRBJ1-4; 7 bases are a match to TRBD1. This CDR3 region has 14 residues. From germline, CDR1 is MDHEN and CDR2 SYDVKM. V shed 7 bases, J shed 8 bases, and the junction held 10 bases outside the gene matches. Here the CDR3 DNA reads TGTGCCAGCAACGACAGGGAGGGCAACGAAAAACTGTTTTTT. It yields the protein CASNDREGNEKLFF.